The source of this TCR beta chain is a study of identical twins (dated by TCRdb to 2016 to 2018). As for the study more broadly: The study deep-sequenced TCR alpha and beta repertoires from monozygotic twins, unrelated adults of various ages and cord blood to test whether fetal clonotypes persist. To rule out contamination, the twin experiments were replicated at different times with different library preparation protocols. What the work shows at the level of the full study, not this receptor alone: Abundant cord blood beta clonotypes carried fewer insertions; young adult naive repertoires showed a weaker similar trend, while memory repertoires showed none. Compared with coincidental sharing between unrelated individuals, an excess of low generation-probability sequences was observed among out-of-frame TCR alpha sequences shared between twins. In monozygotic twins, recombination models systematically underestimated out-of-frame TCR alpha sharing, but the models matched the sharing seen between unrelated individuals. Zero-insertion analyses could be partly confounded by invariant T cells such as MAIT and iNKT, though diverse VJ usage argued against such confounding for most clonotypes. Because the same donors could not be followed over many years, conclusions were based on cross-sectional statistical analysis. In beta out-of-frame sequences, excess twin sharing was weaker, because having fewer shared sequences lowered the signal-to-noise ratio.

Every donor in the study was a healthy Caucasian. Three pairs of female monozygotic twins, all aged roughly 18 to 30 years, were included in the twin cohort. CD4+ and CD8+ T cell populations were isolated with positive isolation kits from Invitrogen. The library was prepared using 5' RACE. Sequencing took place on an Illumina HiSeq 2000. Template switching introduced a universal primer binding site; the final cDNA contained a unique molecular identifier, enabling accurate counting of TCR cDNA molecules. Specific primers in the conserved constant-segment region were used to synthesize first-strand cDNA for the TCR alpha and beta chains. To control for contamination, every cDNA library carried two barcodes: a SMART-Mk sample barcode plus Illumina barcodes. TruSeq adapter sequences along with Illumina sample barcodes were introduced in two successive PCR steps. TCR alpha and beta cDNA libraries were sequenced on the Illumina HiSeq platform with custom primers. The paper's data handling went like this. MiGEC processed the raw reads to extract unique molecular identifiers, while MiXCR was used to determine the CDR3 positions. For each individual, recombination models were inferred using an EM algorithm with the repgenHMM and IGoR tools. The tcR package in R was used for shared clonotype analysis, with sharing normalized by the product of cloneset sizes. To study raw recombination free of thymic and clonal selection effects, out-of-frame nonproductive sequences were analyzed. TCRdb passed the public sequencing reads through fastp at Q25 and MiXCR, retaining productive beta sequences. A single entry per CDR3 protein holds the most common genes and DNA from its merged rows. The V and J calls follow TCRdb's processing rather than the paper's. Counted in this sample were approximately 350,000 distinct CDR3 sequences; 9% to 15% of them appeared once. The ten largest account for around 6.9% of the sample.

Between the V and J ends, shortened by 5 bases and 6 bases respectively, the junction contains 13 bases. The CDR3 runs 13 residues from the cysteine to the phenylalanine. Solely the CDR3 DNA is kept, with 39 bases framed from the first base. This clonotype was counted at least ten times. Its antigen is still unknown. The record has no base qualities; no much larger clone is one base away. This sample was also put to use in a study of yellow fever vaccine responses in identical twins. That second publication adds: The T cell response to vaccination in identical twins was reported by the authors to appear partly convergent and partly personalized. Focusing on identical twins, the study followed the T cell clones that responded to the vaccine, and did so with precision.

The TCR originated in a woman younger than 35 in good health. The rearrangement joined TRBV12-3 or TRBV12-4 to TRBJ1-2; the D region possibly corresponds to TRBD1 (5 bases align). Material for sequencing was CD8+ T cells sorted from blood. The CDR3 protein sequence reads: CASSPGTFDGYTF. The DNA sequence follows: TGTGCCAGCAGTCCCGGGACTTTTGATGGCTACACCTTC.